The 29 T cell receptor beta chains reported below all come from one sample, sequenced in a study of shared clonotypes between healthy human individuals. Only in-frame clones appear in the TCRdb table, and some are missing; sequencing was by immunoSEQ multiplex PCR. The data contain roughly 640,000 clones, 97% of them singletons. The specimen was naive CD4+ T cells sorted from blood. The subset: CD45RA+ positively selected. Receptors originate from a woman in her twenties or thirties in good health.

The chain recombines TRBV29-1 with TRBJ1-3; D ambiguous. The V end was cut by 5 bases, the J end by 4 bases, with 21 bases between. Germline CDR1 and CDR2: SQVTM and ANQGSEA. The CDR3 covers 16 residues. CDR3 bases: TGCAGCGTTATAGGAAGGCAAGATTCCTTCGGAAACACCATATATTTT. It encodes CSVIGRQDSFGNTIYF.

The chain combines TRBV6-1 with TRBJ1-5; D remains ambiguous. V was cut by 2 bases and J by 6 bases, with 11 bases left in between. CDR1 is MNHNS, CDR2 SASEGT, per germline. The CDR3 spans 14 residues. The CDR3 protein is CASSELRIVQPQHF. CDR3 nucleotides: TGTGCCAGCAGTGAACTGAGGATTGTTCAGCCCCAGCATTTT.

The chain employs TRBV27 and TRBJ1-1; a weak D match, TRBD1 (6 bases). The CDR3 has 13 residues. With 3 bases removed from V and 3 bases from J, the gap between germline ends came to 8 bases. Per the germline V gene, CDR1 is MNHEY and CDR2 is SMNVEV (reference sequence). CDR3 DNA: TGTGCCAGCAGTTTTCCAGGGGACACTGAAGCTTTCTTT. Translating it yields CASSFPGDTEAFF.

The rearrangement links TRBV18 to TRBJ2-7; 7 bases match TRBD1. Per the germline V gene, CDR1 is KGHSH and CDR2 is LQKENI. The CDR3 totals 14 residues. Trimming removed 6 bases from V and 5 bases from J; junction bases left unmatched: 10. CDR3 sequence reads: CASSAQATGNEQYF. In nucleotides, the CDR3 is TGTGCCAGCTCCGCCCAGGCGACAGGGAACGAGCAGTACTTC.

The gene calls are TRBV5-1 and TRBJ2-7, with 13 bases matching TRBD2. CDR1 and CDR2 from the germline V gene are SGHRS and YFSETQ. Unmatched junction bases numbered 9, after V lost 3 bases and J lost 0 bases. This CDR3 has 18 amino acids. This CDR3 reads CASSSSTSGRTSSYEQYF. CDR3 coding DNA: TGCGCCAGCAGCTCGTCGACTAGCGGGAGGACAAGCTCCTACGAGCAGTACTTC.

In its sample, this clone was seen once. V is TRBV28 and J is TRBJ2-2, with 10 bases matching TRBD2. CDR3 length equals 18 residues. Per the germline V gene, CDR1 is MDHEN and CDR2 is SYDVKM. The junction had 13 bases not matched to a gene; V was cut back by 5 bases and J by 4 bases. In DNA form, the CDR3 reads TGTGCCAGCAGTCCTATCCCTCTAGCGGGAGTTGTCACCGGGGAGCTGTTTTTT. Amino acids: CASSPIPLAGVVTGELFF.

The rearrangement uses TRBV15 and TRBJ2-5; a weak D match, TRBD2 (6 bases). Germline CDR1 reads LNHNV; CDR2 reads YYDKDF (reference sequence). CDR3 length: 14 amino acids. V lost 1 base and J 6 bases, leaving 12 bases between the germline ends. The chain's CDR3 is CATSRALARQTQYF. CDR3 sequence (DNA): TGTGCCACCAGCAGAGCACTAGCTCGGCAGACCCAGTACTTC. The whole variable domain, remainder taken from reference TRBV15 and TRBJ2-5, is DAMVIQNPRYQVTQFGKPVTLSCSQTLNHNVMYWYQQKSSQAPKLLFHYYDKDFNNEADTPDNFQSRRPNTSFCFLDIRSPGLGDTAMYLCATSRALARQTQYFGPGTRLLVL.

The rearrangement links TRBV27 to TRBJ2-3; TRBD1 or TRBD2 may be the D gene (7 bases each). V was clipped by 6 bases and J by 1 base, with 11 bases between them. The CDR3 consists of 14 residues. Germline CDR1 MNHEY, CDR2 SMNVEV (reference sequence). The CDR3 protein is CASRQGGGTDTQYF. DNA of the CDR3: TGTGCCAGCAGGCAGGGGGGGGGCACAGATACGCAGTATTTT.

V usage is TRBV9 and J usage is TRBJ2-7; D uncertain. Deletions cut 0 bases from V and 0 bases from J, with 7 bases between. The germline gives CDR1 SGDLS, CDR2 YYNGEE. The CDR3 consists of 14 residues. The CDR3, as DNA: TGTGCCAGCAGCGTAGACGGGTTCTCCTACGAGCAGTACTTC. It translates to CASSVDGFSYEQYF.

The rearrangement joins TRBV7-3 to TRBJ2-1; D unresolved. V was clipped by 5 bases and J by 6 bases, with 11 bases between them. Germline loops: CDR1 SGHTA, CDR2 FQGTGA. The CDR3 is 13 amino acids. CDR3 region: CASSRSPANEQFF. The DNA of the CDR3 is TGTGCCAGCAGCCGATCCCCGGCCAATGAGCAGTTCTTC.

CDR3 region: CAISDGDKLFF. As DNA, the CDR3 is TGTGCCATCAGTGACGGAGACAAACTGTTTTTT. The genes are TRBV10-3 and TRBJ1-4; D ambiguous. The CDR3 covers 11 residues. The V gene lost 3 bases and the J gene lost 11 bases, with 7 bases spanning the gap. The germline V gene encodes CDR1 ENHRY and CDR2 SYGVKD.

This clone has only one observation. The rearrangement links TRBV23-1 to TRBJ1-3; D possibly corresponds to TRBD1 (6 bases). TRBV23-1 belongs to the ORF category, with a function that is uncertain. Trimming stripped 4 bases from V and 2 bases from J, with 24 bases between. This CDR3 is built from 19 residues. DNA of the CDR3: TGCGCCAGCAGTCTGACCCGAGGACAGAGCAGCTTCCCTGGAAACACCATATATTTT. This encodes CASSLTRGQSSFPGNTIYF.

The table lists this clone with a few counts. The chain combines TRBV6-5 with TRBJ1-1, with D possibly being TRBD1 (6 bases). From germline, CDR1 is MNHEY and CDR2 SVGAGI. Deletions cut 7 bases from V and 0 bases from J, with 9 bases between. The CDR3 has 13 residues. The CDR3 nucleotides read TGTGCCAGCATCGGGGACATGAACACTGAAGCTTTCTTT. Translation gives CASIGDMNTEAFF.

V is TRBV28 and J is TRBJ2-1; D is unclear. Germline V CDR1 and CDR2: MDHEN, SYDVKM. V lost 2 bases, J lost 6 bases, and 14 bases lay in between. This CDR3 is 15 amino acids long. This CDR3 reads CASSLSASHTNEQFF. The DNA of the CDR3 is TGTGCCAGCAGTTTAAGCGCCTCCCATACCAATGAGCAGTTCTTC.

The chain links TRBV11-2 to TRBJ2-4, with 9 bases aligning to TRBD2. Germline V gene sequence: CDR1 SGHAT, CDR2 FQNNGV. With V trimmed by 2 bases and J by 7 bases, 9 bases remained unmatched. The CDR3 is 16 amino acids. The CDR3 loop is CASSLTRGLAYNIQYF. CDR3 DNA sequence: TGTGCCAGCAGCTTAACCAGGGGACTAGCCTATAACATTCAGTACTTC.

V usage is TRBV5-8 and J usage is TRBJ2-5; tentatively, D is TRBD1 or TRBD2 (5 bases each). The V end was cut by 2 bases, the J end by 1 base, with 9 bases between. There are 14 residues in the CDR3. Germline lookup yields CDR1 SGHTS and CDR2 YDEGEE. The DNA of the CDR3 is TGTGCCAGCAGCTTTTCCGGGGCCCAAGAGACCCAGTACTTC. Its translation is CASSFSGAQETQYF.

V gene TRBV27 combines with J gene TRBJ2-7; D is possibly TRBD2 (6 bases). The CDR3 is 14 residues long. Germline V lookup: CDR1 MNHEY, CDR2 SMNVEV (reference sequence). The V end was cut by 3 bases, the J end by 2 bases, with 11 bases between. CDR3 DNA: TGTGCCAGCAGTTTTTTCGGGAGCCCCTACGAGCAGTACTTC. Its translation is CASSFFGSPYEQYF.

The chain employs TRBV4-1 and TRBJ2-3, with D perhaps matching TRBD1 (5 bases). In germline, CDR1 is MGHRA, CDR2 YSYEKL. The CDR3 contains 13 residues. Trimming took 6 bases from V and 5 from J, leaving 12 bases between them. CDR3 loop: CASRTASGDTQYF. For the CDR3, the DNA is TGCGCCAGCAGGACAGCAAGTGGAGATACGCAGTATTTT.

This chain links TRBV6-5 with TRBJ1-5; D not resolved. The CDR3 totals 12 residues. Trimming removed 10 bases from V and 4 bases from J, with 11 bases in between. CDR1 and CDR2 (germline): MNHEY, SVGAGI. The CDR3 loop reads CATRGGNQPQHF. The CDR3 nucleotides read TGTGCCACCAGAGGTGGGAATCAGCCCCAGCATTTT.

This chain connects TRBV19 to TRBJ1-4; the D is unclear. This CDR3 spans 14 amino acids. Germline V gene lookup returns CDR1 LNHDA and CDR2 SQIVND (reference sequence). V was shortened by 6 bases and J by 3 bases, with 11 bases between the two germline ends. In DNA, the CDR3 is TGTGCCAGTAGGGAGGGTCAGCCTAATGAAAAACTGTTTTTT. Its protein is CASREGQPNEKLFF.

The V call is TRBV10-1, the J call TRBJ1-5, with D perhaps matching TRBD1 (6 bases). There are 16 residues in the CDR3. Germline lookup yields CDR1 WNHNN and CDR2 SYGVQD (reference sequence). With 5 bases removed from V and 7 bases from J, the gap between germline ends came to 21 bases. The CDR3 sequence is CASSRRQALELQPQHF. The CDR3 nucleotides are TGCGCCAGCAGTCGTCGACAGGCCCTAGAATTGCAGCCCCAGCATTTT.

This sequence joins TRBV30 and TRBJ2-2, with unresolved D. Germline CDR1 and CDR2: GTSNPN and SVGIG (reference sequence). This CDR3 is 11 amino acids long. V lost 3 bases, J lost 2 bases, and 1 base lay in between. The CDR3 protein is CAWRNTGELFF. The CDR3 region has the DNA TGTGCCTGGAGAAACACCGGGGAGCTGTTTTTT.

This chain joins TRBV2 and TRBJ2-7, with D unresolved. Germline lookup yields CDR1 SNHLY and CDR2 FYNNEI. The CDR3 runs 10 residues. Between the trimmed V and J ends, which lost 8 bases and 8 bases, there was a span of 10 bases. CDR3 region: CASSPDKQYF. The CDR3 DNA reads as TGTGCCAGCTCACCAGACAAGCAGTACTTC.

CDR3 loop: CASSPRELAGYNEQFF. CDR3 nucleotides: TGTGCCAGCTCACCAAGGGAGCTAGCGGGATACAATGAGCAGTTCTTC. The J gene is TRBJ2-1, the V gene TRBV18; 9 bases map to TRBD2. The germline CDR1 and CDR2 sequences are KGHSH and LQKENI. The CDR3 runs to 16 residues. V shed 2 bases and J 4 bases; nucleotides not matched to a gene: 6. The full variable domain, with the rest looked up from reference TRBV18 and TRBJ2-1, is NAGVMQNPRHLVRRRGQEARLRCSPMKGHSHVYWYRQLPEEGLKFMVYLQKENIIDESGMPKERFSAEFPKEGPSILRIQQVVRGDSAAYFCASSPRELAGYNEQFFGPGTRLTVL.

The chain employs TRBV4-1 and TRBJ2-1; D may be TRBD1 or TRBD2 (6 bases each). The ends were cut back, 1 base at V and 7 bases at J, with 14 bases in the middle. The CDR3 length is 15 residues. Per germline, CDR1 MGHRA and CDR2 YSYEKL. This CDR3 is CASSQVGGRRNEQFF. The CDR3 DNA reads TGCGCCAGCAGCCAAGTAGGGGGGCGGAGAAATGAGCAGTTCTTC.

The J gene is TRBJ1-5, the V gene TRBV19; no firm D call. The CDR3 extends over 13 amino acids. Germline loops: CDR1 LNHDA, CDR2 SQIVND (reference sequence). Trimming stripped 4 bases from V and 5 bases from J, with 9 bases between. CDR3 sequence (DNA): TGTGCCAGTAGTACCGACGGGGATCAGCCCCAGCATTTT. Its protein product is CASSTDGDQPQHF.

This sequence joins TRBV5-4 and TRBJ2-3; D may match TRBD1 or TRBD2 (5 bases each). CDR3 length: 14 residues. Deletions cut 2 bases from V and 3 bases from J, with 10 bases between. From germline, CDR1 is SGHNT and CDR2 YYREEE (reference sequence). The CDR3 DNA sequence: TGTGCCAGCAGCTTTTCGGGGCGGACAGATACGCAGTATTTT. Translating it yields CASSFSGRTDTQYF.

The chain uses TRBV7-2 and TRBJ2-1; 14 nucleotides align to TRBD2. Germline CDR1 is SGHTA and CDR2 is FQGNSA. CDR3 length: 15 residues. The V segment lost 4 bases and the J segment 9 bases; nucleotides outside the gene matches: 5. The CDR3 reads CASSSQGLAGGEQFF. The DNA for the CDR3 is TGTGCCAGCAGCTCCCAAGGACTAGCGGGAGGTGAGCAGTTCTTC.

V and J are TRBV6-5 and TRBJ2-7; 9 bases map to TRBD1. CDR3 size: 15 residues. Germline CDR1 MNHEY, CDR2 SVGAGI. After removal of 0 bases from V and 5 bases from J, the junction contained 5 bases not matched to a gene. CDR3 in DNA: TGTGCCAGCAGTTACTCCCGGACAGGGGACCACGAGCAGTACTTC. Its protein is CASSYSRTGDHEQYF.